Following are 21 T cell receptor beta chains from one sample sequenced in a study of OX40 agonist ivuxolimab in advanced cancers. Data came from immunoSEQ multiplex PCR; TCRdb stores just in-frame clones and leaves some out. The sample includes under 30,000 clones, roughly 91% of them seen just once. The sequencing here drew on CD4+ or CD8+ T cells sorted from blood, taken in a trial of the OX40 agonist ivuxolimab. The receptors were sampled from an adult with an advanced solid tumor such as melanoma, head and neck, liver or kidney cancer.

This clone has just one count. V usage is TRBV6-5 and J usage is TRBJ2-1, with 9 bases lining up with TRBD2. The junction had 14 bases not matched to a gene; V was cut back by 4 bases and J by 10 bases. This CDR3 comprises 16 residues. Germline-derived CDR1 and CDR2 are MNHEY and SVGAGI. In DNA, the CDR3 is TGTGCCAGCAGTTGGACGCCGGGACTAGCCACGAACGAGCAGTTCTTC. It yields the protein CASSWTPGLATNEQFF.

The rearrangement links TRBV6-1 to TRBJ1-2; 8 nucleotides match TRBD1. V lost 7 bases and J lost 3; bases outside the gene matches: 4. Germline CDR1 reads MNHNS; CDR2 reads SASEGT. The CDR3 sequence is 13 residues long. This chain's CDR3 is CASNGQGDYGYTF. In nucleotides, the CDR3 is TGTGCCAGCAACGGACAGGGTGACTATGGCTACACCTTC.

This clone was counted a single time. This chain uses TRBV4-3 with TRBJ2-1, with 7 bases lining up with TRBD1. Germline V gene data show CDR1 as LGHNA and CDR2 as YSLEER. V was pared by 0 bases and J by 0 bases, with 5 bases of the junction left unmatched. The CDR3 spans 17 residues. CDR3 region: CASSQDGDSFSYNEQFF. The CDR3 DNA reads TGCGCCAGCAGCCAAGATGGGGACAGTTTCTCCTACAATGAGCAGTTCTTC.

The chain couples TRBV7-9 to TRBJ2-1; 7 positions agree with TRBD2. Germline trimming cut 5 bases from V and 2 bases from J; bases unmatched to any gene: 0. The CDR3 has 13 amino acids. Germline values: CDR1 SEHNR, CDR2 FQNEAQ (reference sequence). CDR3 residues: CASSGGAYNEQFF. The CDR3 DNA is TGTGCCAGCAGCGGGGGGGCCTACAATGAGCAGTTCTTC.

About this clone: Within the sample, other DNA sequences also encode this same CDR3. The chain employs TRBV27 and TRBJ1-2; 7 bases match TRBD1. V lost 3 bases and J lost 1; bases outside the gene matches: 2. The CDR3 runs to 14 residues. Germline CDR1 is MNHEY and CDR2 is SMNVEV (reference sequence). The CDR3 here is CASSFQGDNYGYTF. The CDR3 nucleotides read TGTGCCAGCAGTTTTCAGGGGGATAACTATGGCTACACCTTC.

The chain joins TRBV9 to TRBJ1-3; D not resolved. Per the germline V gene, CDR1 is SGDLS and CDR2 is YYNGEE. This CDR3 has 14 residues. The germline V and J ends were trimmed by 4 bases and 0 bases, with 8 bases remaining between them. The CDR3 nucleotides are TGTGCCAGCAGCTCCGCCAGCTCTGGAAACACCATATATTTT. It yields the protein CASSSASSGNTIYF.

CDR3 DNA sequence: TGTGCCAGCGGGGGGGACCGCTACGAGCAGTACTTC. Translating gives CASGGDRYEQYF. V gene TRBV6-5 combines with J gene TRBJ2-7, with TRBD2 identical over 7 bases. Germline trimming cut 8 bases from V and 3 bases from J; bases unmatched to any gene: 4. Germline CDR1 is MNHEY and CDR2 is SVGAGI. The CDR3 loop spans 12 amino acids.

V gene TRBV10-3 combines with J gene TRBJ2-5; 14 bases agree with TRBD2. CDR1 and CDR2 (germline): ENHRY, SYGVKD. V trimming: 0 bases; J trimming: 5 bases; junction bases outside the gene matches: 11. The CDR3 is made up of 19 amino acids. CDR3 DNA: TGTGCCATCAGTGAGTCGCCCGGGACTAGCGGGGGTACCATTGAGACCCAGTACTTC. It is translated as CAISESPGTSGGTIETQYF.

Here the CDR3 reads CASTTGGRQPQHF. The CDR3 region has the DNA TGTGCCAGCACTACAGGGGGACGGCAGCCCCAGCATTTT. This chain uses TRBV2 with TRBJ1-5; 8 bases are shared with TRBD1. The CDR3 contains 13 residues. CDR1 is SNHLY, CDR2 FYNNEI, per germline. J lost 7 bases, V lost 7 bases, and 6 bases had no gene match.

The count of this clone is one. The rearrangement joins TRBV5-1 to TRBJ1-2; TRBD1 aligns across 10 bases. V shed 3 bases and J 8 bases; nucleotides not matched to a gene: 7. The CDR3 loop spans 14 amino acids. CDR1 SGHRS and CDR2 YFSETQ come from the germline V gene. CDR3 nucleotides: TGCGCCAGCAGCTGGGACAGGGGCATCAGGGGCTACACCTTC. Protein sequence: CASSWDRGIRGYTF.

This clone is large. The CDR3, as DNA: TGCGCCAGCAGCCAAGGGACTAGCGCAAAAGAGACCCAGTACTTC. Translating gives CASSQGTSAKETQYF. This chain connects TRBV4-1 to TRBJ2-5; TRBD2 agrees at 9 bases. Trimming took 1 base from V and 3 from J; bases not matched to a gene: 3. From germline, CDR1 is MGHRA and CDR2 YSYEKL. CDR3 length: 15 residues.

This clone was counted a single time. This rearrangement joins TRBV20-1 to TRBJ2-1; D unclear. CDR3 length: 11 residues. Germline V gene data show CDR1 as DFQATT and CDR2 as SNEGSKA (reference sequence). V was cut by 6 bases and J by 3 bases, with 6 bases left in between. The CDR3 reads CSAWLYNEQFF. The CDR3 region has the DNA TGCAGTGCCTGGCTCTACAATGAGCAGTTCTTC.

The V gene is TRBV11-2, the J gene TRBJ2-1; D is possibly TRBD2 (5 bases). CDR3 length equals 12 residues. Germline values: CDR1 SGHAT, CDR2 FQNNGV. Trimming shortened V by 2 bases and J by 8 bases, and 7 bases separated the two germline ends. This CDR3 is CASSLSRDEQFF. The CDR3 bases are TGTGCCAGCAGCTTATCGCGGGATGAGCAGTTCTTC.

This chain uses TRBV7-3 with TRBJ1-5; D unclear. The CDR3 is 14 residues long. Germline CDR1 reads SGHTA; CDR2 reads FQGTGA. Trimming took off 7 bases at V and 6 bases at J, with 16 bases between the two ends. The CDR3 region is CASTLTEEGQPQHF. The CDR3 nucleotides are TGTGCCAGCACTCTGACCGAGGAAGGTCAGCCCCAGCATTTT.

This clone was seen a single time. The gene calls are TRBV25-1 and TRBJ2-5; the match to TRBD1 covers 10 bases. Trimming took 3 bases from V and 5 from J; bases not matched to a gene: 9. Germline V CDR1 and CDR2: MGHDK, SYGVNS. CDR3 length: 16 residues. The CDR3 here is CASSDLLDRGLETQYF. DNA for the CDR3: TGTGCCAGCAGTGACCTTCTCGACAGGGGGCTTGAGACCCAGTACTTC.

The chain uses TRBV5-4 and TRBJ2-5; 11 bases agree with TRBD2. CDR3 length equals 15 residues. With V trimmed by 4 bases and J by 4 bases, 6 bases remained unmatched. Per the germline V gene, CDR1 is SGHNT and CDR2 is YYREEE (reference sequence). In DNA form, the CDR3 reads TGTGCCAGCAGCAGTAGCGGGGGGGCTGTAGAGACCCAGTACTTC. Protein: CASSSSGGAVETQYF.

The genes are TRBV5-1 and TRBJ2-1; tentatively, D is TRBD1 or TRBD2 (6 bases each). The CDR3 is 13 residues long. The V and J ends lost 1 base and 8 bases respectively, with 10 bases between them. CDR1 SGHRS and CDR2 YFSETQ come from the germline V gene. CDR3 amino acids: CASSLLGGHEQFF. The CDR3 region has the DNA TGCGCCAGCAGCTTGTTGGGGGGCCATGAGCAGTTCTTC.

The genes are TRBV19 and TRBJ1-2; D is perhaps TRBD1 (5 bases). The germline V and J ends were trimmed by 3 bases and 2 bases, with 10 bases remaining between them. Germline CDR1 reads LNHDA; CDR2 reads SQIVND (reference sequence). CDR3 size: 14 residues. As DNA, the CDR3 is TGTGCCAGTAGTATTTTGTGGGACAACTATGGCTACACCTTC. Its protein is CASSILWDNYGYTF. The whole variable domain, remainder taken from reference TRBV19 and TRBJ1-2, is DGGITQSPKYLFRKEGQNVTLSCEQNLNHDAMYWYRQDPGQGLRLIYYSQIVNDFQKGDIAEGYSVSREKKESFPLTVTSAQKNPTAFYLCASSILWDNYGYTFGSGTRLTVV.

The chain uses TRBV7-2 and TRBJ2-7; TRBD2 aligns across 8 bases. The trim removed 7 bases at V and 3 bases at J, leaving 11 bases unmatched. CDR1 is SGHTA, CDR2 FQGNSA, per germline. The CDR3 sequence is 15 residues long. The CDR3 sequence is CASTYSGMVNYEQYF. DNA for the CDR3: TGTGCCAGCACCTATAGCGGGATGGTTAACTACGAGCAGTACTTC.

The chain is built from TRBV10-1 and TRBJ2-7; tentatively, D is TRBD1 or TRBD2 (6 bases each). Germline-derived CDR1 and CDR2 are WNHNN and SYGVQD (reference sequence). This CDR3 is built from 12 residues. This chain's CDR3 is CPVRGDFYEQYF. CDR3 nucleotides: TGCCCGGTAAGGGGGGATTTCTACGAGCAGTACTTC.

The rearrangement uses TRBV19 and TRBJ2-7; D remains ambiguous. This CDR3 is 11 amino acids long. V was cut by 1 base and J by 7 bases, with 5 bases left in between. The germline CDR1 and CDR2 sequences are LNHDA and SQIVND (reference sequence). The CDR3 region is CASSIGGEQYF. The CDR3 region has the DNA TGTGCCAGTAGTATAGGTGGGGAGCAGTACTTC.